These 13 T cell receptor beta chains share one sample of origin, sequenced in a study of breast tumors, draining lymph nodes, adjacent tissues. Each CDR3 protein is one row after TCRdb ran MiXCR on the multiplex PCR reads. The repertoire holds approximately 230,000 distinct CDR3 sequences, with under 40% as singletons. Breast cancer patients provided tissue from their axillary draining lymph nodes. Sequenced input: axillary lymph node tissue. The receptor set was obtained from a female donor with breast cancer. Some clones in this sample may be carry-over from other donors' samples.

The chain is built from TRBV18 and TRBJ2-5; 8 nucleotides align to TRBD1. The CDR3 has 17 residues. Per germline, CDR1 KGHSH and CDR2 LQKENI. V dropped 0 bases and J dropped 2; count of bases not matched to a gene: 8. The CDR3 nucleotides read TGTGCCAGCTCACCACCGATTGGCAGGGGGCCACAAGAGACCCAGTACTTC. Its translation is CASSPPIGRGPQETQYF. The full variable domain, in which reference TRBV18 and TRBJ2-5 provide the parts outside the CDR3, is NAGVMQNPRHLVRRRGQEARLRCSPMKGHSHVYWYRQLPEEGLKFMVYLQKENIIDESGMPKERFSAEFPKEGPSILRIQQVVRGDSAAYFCASSPPIGRGPQETQYFGPGTRLLVL.

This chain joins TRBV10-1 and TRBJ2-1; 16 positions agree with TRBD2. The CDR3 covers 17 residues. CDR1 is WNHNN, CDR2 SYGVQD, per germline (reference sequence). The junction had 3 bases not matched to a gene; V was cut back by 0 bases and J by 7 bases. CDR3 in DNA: TGCGCCAGCAGTGAGTCGGGGACTAGCGGGAGGGTGAATGAGCAGTTCTTC. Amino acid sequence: CASSESGTSGRVNEQFF.

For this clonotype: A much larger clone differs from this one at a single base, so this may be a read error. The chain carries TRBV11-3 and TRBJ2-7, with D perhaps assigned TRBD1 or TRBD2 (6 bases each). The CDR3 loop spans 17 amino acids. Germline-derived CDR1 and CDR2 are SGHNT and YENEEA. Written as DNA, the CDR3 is TGTACCAGCAGCTTAAGGGAAACAGGGAGGTCCTCTACCGAGCAGTACTTC. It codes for CTSSLRETGRSSTEQYF.

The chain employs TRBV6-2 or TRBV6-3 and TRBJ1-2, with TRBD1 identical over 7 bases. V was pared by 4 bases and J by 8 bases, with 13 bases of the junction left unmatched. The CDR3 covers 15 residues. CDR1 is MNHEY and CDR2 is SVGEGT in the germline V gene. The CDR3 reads CASSSLGQVALGYTF. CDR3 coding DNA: TGTGCCAGCAGTTCTCTCGGACAGGTGGCCCTAGGCTACACCTTC.

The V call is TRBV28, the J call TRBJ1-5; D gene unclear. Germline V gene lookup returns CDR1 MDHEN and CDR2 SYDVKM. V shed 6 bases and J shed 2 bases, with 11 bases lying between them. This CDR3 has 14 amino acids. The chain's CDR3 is CASRVRRGNQPQHF. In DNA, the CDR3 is TGTGCCAGCAGGGTTCGAAGGGGCAATCAGCCCCAGCATTTT.

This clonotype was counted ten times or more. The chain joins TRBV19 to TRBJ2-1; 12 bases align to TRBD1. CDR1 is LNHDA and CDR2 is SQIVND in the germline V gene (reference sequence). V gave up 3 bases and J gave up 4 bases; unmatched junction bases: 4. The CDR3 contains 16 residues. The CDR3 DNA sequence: TGTGCCAGTAGTATTGGGACAGGGGGCGGTTACAATGAGCAGTTCTTC. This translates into CASSIGTGGGYNEQFF.

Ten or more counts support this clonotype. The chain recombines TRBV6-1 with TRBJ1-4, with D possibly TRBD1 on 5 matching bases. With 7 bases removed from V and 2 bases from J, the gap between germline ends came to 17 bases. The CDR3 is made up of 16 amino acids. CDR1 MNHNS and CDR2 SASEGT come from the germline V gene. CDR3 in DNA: TGTGCCAGCACCGAGGCAGGGAGGGTCACTAATGAAAAACTGTTTTTT. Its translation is CASTEAGRVTNEKLFF.

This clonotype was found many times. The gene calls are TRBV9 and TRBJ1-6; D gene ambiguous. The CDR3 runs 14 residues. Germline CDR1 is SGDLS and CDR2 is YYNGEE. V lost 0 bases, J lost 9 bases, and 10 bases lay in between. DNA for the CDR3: TGTGCCAGCAGCGTAGGTATGGTGGGTTCACCCCTCCACTTT. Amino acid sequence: CASSVGMVGSPLHF. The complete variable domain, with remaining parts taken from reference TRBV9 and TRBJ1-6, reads DSGVTQTPKHLITATGQRVTLRCSPRSGDLSVYWYQQSLDQGLQFLIQYYNGEERAKGNILERFSAQQFPDLHSELNLSSLELGDSALYFCASSVGMVGSPLHFGNGTRLTVT.

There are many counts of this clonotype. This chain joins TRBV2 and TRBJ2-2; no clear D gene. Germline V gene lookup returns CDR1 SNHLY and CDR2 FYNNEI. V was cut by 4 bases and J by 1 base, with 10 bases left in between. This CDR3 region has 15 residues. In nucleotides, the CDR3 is TGTGCCAGCAGTGGTTTGGCGAGGAACACCGGGGAGCTGTTTTTT. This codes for CASSGLARNTGELFF.

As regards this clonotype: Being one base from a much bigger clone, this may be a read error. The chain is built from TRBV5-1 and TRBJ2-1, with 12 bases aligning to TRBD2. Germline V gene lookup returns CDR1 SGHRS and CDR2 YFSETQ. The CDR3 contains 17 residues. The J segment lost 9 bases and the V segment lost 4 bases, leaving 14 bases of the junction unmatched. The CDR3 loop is CASSTGASGRALGEQFF. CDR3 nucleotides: TGCGCCAGCAGCACCGGGGCTAGCGGGAGGGCCCTCGGTGAGCAGTTCTTC.

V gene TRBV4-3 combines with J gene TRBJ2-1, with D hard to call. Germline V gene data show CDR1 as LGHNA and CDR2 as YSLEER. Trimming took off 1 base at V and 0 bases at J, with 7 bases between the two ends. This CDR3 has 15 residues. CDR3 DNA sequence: TGCGCCAGCAGCCAAGGCTCGAGCTCCTACAATGAGCAGTTCTTC. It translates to CASSQGSSSYNEQFF.

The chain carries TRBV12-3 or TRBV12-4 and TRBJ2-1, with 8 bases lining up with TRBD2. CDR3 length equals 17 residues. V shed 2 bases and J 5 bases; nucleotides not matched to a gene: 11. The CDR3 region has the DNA TGTGCCAGCAGTTTATGGAAGAGATCGGGAGGGAACAATGAGCAGTTCTTC. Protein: CASSLWKRSGGNNEQFF.

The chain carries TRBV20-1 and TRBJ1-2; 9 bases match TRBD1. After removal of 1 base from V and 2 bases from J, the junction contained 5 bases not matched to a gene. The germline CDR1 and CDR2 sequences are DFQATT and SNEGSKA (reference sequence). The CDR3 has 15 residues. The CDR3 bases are TGCAGTGCTAGAGTCGGGACAGGGACGAACTATGGCTACACCTTC. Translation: CSARVGTGTNYGYTF.